These T cell receptor beta chains were read from a single sample in a study of cytomegalovirus exposure and HLA in healthy donors. Assay: immunoSEQ multiplex PCR; the TCRdb copy retains only in-frame clones and omits some. The sample contains 150,000 to 200,000 clones, roughly 77% of which appear only once. Sequencing was performed on PBMCs. Receptors originate from a woman aged 40 to 50 in good health and CMV-seropositive. CDR3s include the opening cysteine and the closing phenylalanine or tryptophan. The D gene is left open where the match is weak. Where a row states a size, it is once, few, many or the class of an expanded clone; other rows omit it.

>NA|TRBJ1-2|NA|TRBV19
CACYGGRASNYGYTF
TGTGCCTGCTACGGAGGGAGGGCATCTAACTATGGCTACACCTTC
>NA|TRBJ1-5|NA|TRBV19
CASSPWAGNSNQPQHF
TGTGCCAGTAGTCCGTGGGCGGGAAATAGCAATCAGCCCCAGCATTTT
>TRBD1|TRBJ1-2|NA|TRBV15
CATSREKNGRGQGDGYTF
TGTGCCACCAGCAGAGAGAAGAACGGCAGGGGGCAAGGAGATGGCTACACCTTC
>NA|TRBJ2-3|NA|TRBV6-1
CASSWDFTDTQYF
TGTGCCAGCAGTTGGGACTTCACAGATACGCAGTATTTT
>NA|TRBJ2-1|NA|TRBV9
CASSTMGPYNEQFF
TGTGCCAGCTCGACAATGGGGCCGTACAATGAGCAGTTCTTC
>TRBD2|TRBJ2-7|NA|TRBV28
CASSRLPGGEQYF
TGTGCCAGCAGTCGCCTGCCGGGGGGGGAGCAGTACTTC
>NA|TRBJ1-5|NA|TRBV28
CASWQNNQPQHF
TGTGCCAGCTGGCAGAACAATCAGCCCCAGCATTTT
>TRBD1|TRBJ2-7|few|TRBV27
CASSSPGTATYEQYF
TGTGCCAGCAGTTCACCCGGGACAGCTACCTACGAGCAGTACTTC
>NA|TRBJ2-7|NA|TRBV23-1
CASSLRGNPSYEQYF
TGCGCCAGCAGTCTCAGGGGAAACCCTTCCTACGAGCAGTACTTC
>NA|TRBJ2-1|NA|TRBV6-1
CASSEEGASLGEQFF
TGTGCCAGCAGTGAAGAGGGAGCTAGCTTGGGTGAGCAGTTCTTC
>NA|TRBJ1-4|NA|TRBV7-8
CASSLEGREKLFF
TGTGCCAGCAGCTTAGAGGGGCGCGAAAAACTGTTTTTT
>TRBD1|TRBJ2-7|NA|TRBV18
CASSPTGGGYEQYF
TGTGCCAGCTCTCCGACAGGGGGGGGTTACGAGCAGTACTTC
>TRBD1|TRBJ1-4|NA|TRBV7-6
CASSSGGFTNEKLFF
TGTGCCAGCAGCTCAGGGGGGTTCACTAATGAAAAACTGTTTTTT
>TRBD1|TRBJ1-1|NA|TRBV2
CASSEDRARNTEAFF
TGTGCCAGCAGTGAGGACAGGGCGAGAAACACTGAAGCTTTCTTT
>TRBD1|TRBJ1-1|NA|TRBV19
CASSVGTGGTEAFF
TGTGCCAGTAGTGTTGGGACAGGGGGCACTGAAGCTTTCTTT
>TRBD1|TRBJ1-1|NA|TRBV28
CASKIHRGLGTEAFF
TGTGCCAGCAAAATACACAGGGGGCTGGGCACTGAAGCTTTCTTT
>TRBD1|TRBJ1-3|NA|TRBV6-5
CASSLRQGGTGNTIYF
TGTGCCAGCAGTTTGAGACAGGGTGGAACTGGAAACACCATATATTTT
>TRBD1|TRBJ1-2|NA|TRBV5-1
CASAPTGDRHGYTF
TGCGCCAGCGCCCCGACAGGGGACAGGCATGGCTACACCTTC
>NA|TRBJ2-7|NA|TRBV4-1
CASSQDRVEQYF
TGCGCCAGCAGCCAAGACAGGGTCGAGCAGTACTTC
>NA|TRBJ1-5|NA|TRBV9
CASNREGNQPQHF
TGTGCCAGCAACAGGGAGGGTAATCAGCCCCAGCATTTT
>TRBD1|TRBJ2-2|NA|TRBV18
CASSPGTGGNAGELFF
TGTGCCAGCTCCCCCGGGACAGGGGGCAATGCCGGGGAGCTGTTTTTT
>TRBD2|TRBJ2-3|once|TRBV19
CASSTGGWTSGSTDTQYF
TGTGCCAGTAGTACGGGGGGATGGACTAGCGGTAGCACAGATACGCAGTATTTT
>NA|TRBJ2-1|NA|TRBV5-4
CASSSPGSLGLYNEQFF
TGTGCCAGCAGCTCGCCAGGCAGCCTGGGTCTCTACAATGAGCAGTTCTTC
>NA|TRBJ2-7|NA|TRBV6-1
CASSERTAHSYEQYF
TGTGCCAGCAGTGAAAGAACAGCCCATTCCTACGAGCAGTACTTC
>NA|TRBJ2-3|NA|TRBV5-4
CASSGIGVDTQYF
TGTGCCAGCAGCGGGATAGGGGTGGATACGCAGTATTTT
>TRBD2|TRBJ2-2|NA|TRBV19
CASSITGLAGAPGELFF
TGTGCCAGTAGTATAACGGGACTAGCGGGAGCCCCCGGGGAGCTGTTTTTT
>NA|TRBJ2-3|NA|TRBV7-8
CASSLGSSTDTQYF
TGTGCCAGCAGCTTAGGTTCTAGCACAGATACGCAGTATTTT
>NA|TRBJ1-5|NA|TRBV25-1
CASSVQDQPQHF
TGTGCCAGCAGTGTCCAGGATCAGCCCCAGCATTTT
>TRBD2|TRBJ2-7|NA|TRBV27
CASATPGLAGGPFFHEQYF
TGTGCCAGCGCTACCCCGGGACTAGCGGGAGGGCCTTTCTTCCACGAGCAGTACTTC
>NA|TRBJ1-2|NA|TRBV2
CASGGRSDGYTF
TGTGCCAGCGGGGGGAGGTCGGATGGCTACACCTTC
>TRBD1|TRBJ1-5|NA|TRBV28
CASRGQGAHQPQHF
TGTGCCAGCAGAGGACAGGGGGCCCATCAGCCCCAGCATTTT
>TRBD2|TRBJ2-7|once|TRBV5-4
CASSGRGLAGANEQYF
TGTGCCAGCAGCGGAAGAGGACTAGCGGGAGCTAACGAGCAGTACTTC
>NA|TRBJ1-5|NA|TRBV2
CASSEFGLGAQPQHF
TGTGCCAGCAGTGAATTTGGGTTGGGGGCCCAACCCCAGCATTTT